One sample yielded the 17 T cell receptor beta chains listed below, sequenced in a study of T cell changes during pregnancy in multiple sclerosis. Using immunoSEQ multiplex PCR, the repertoire was profiled, and TCRdb retains in-frame clones only, with some absent. The sample has around 62,000 clones; nearly 90% are singletons. The sequences come from peripheral blood, collected in the first trimester of pregnancy. These receptor sequences come from a female donor with multiple sclerosis, enrolled in a pregnancy study.

CDR3 protein: CASSLAGDKRNIQYF. For the CDR3, the DNA is TGTGCCAGCAGCTTGGCAGGGGATAAAAGGAACATTCAGTACTTC. The chain employs TRBV5-5 and TRBJ2-4; perhaps TRBD1 as D (6 bases). This CDR3 is 15 amino acids long. V lost 0 bases and J 7 bases, leaving 14 bases between the germline ends. CDR1 and CDR2 (germline): SGHKS, YYEKEE (reference sequence).

The gene calls are TRBV5-6 and TRBJ2-2, with D unresolved. This CDR3 is built from 15 residues. Trimming removed 2 bases at V and 0 bases at J, with 8 bases between. CDR1 and CDR2 from the germline V gene are SGHDT and YYEEEE. In DNA, the CDR3 is TGTGCCAGCAGCTTTGGGCTAACGAACACCGGGGAGCTGTTTTTT. Protein sequence: CASSFGLTNTGELFF.

This sequence joins TRBV19 and TRBJ1-1; 9 bases map to TRBD1. Unmatched junction bases numbered 15, after V lost 6 bases and J lost 1 base. CDR3 size: 18 residues. Germline CDR1 and CDR2: LNHDA and SQIVND (reference sequence). CDR3 protein: CASRNEIQGASGNTEAFF. DNA of the CDR3: TGTGCCAGTAGGAACGAAATACAGGGGGCGTCGGGGAACACTGAAGCTTTCTTT.

The V and J genes are TRBV7-9 and TRBJ2-7; tentative D call: TRBD2 (6 bases). CDR1 SEHNR and CDR2 FQNEAQ come from the germline V gene (reference sequence). V lost 11 bases and J 3 bases, leaving 14 bases between the germline ends. CDR3 length equals 12 residues. The CDR3 is CAGEGGGYEQYF. The DNA for the CDR3 is TGTGCCGGTGAGGGAGGCGGCTACGAGCAGTACTTC. Full variable domain (outside the CDR3, taken from reference TRBV7-9 and TRBJ2-7): DTGVSQNPRHKITKRGQNVTFRCDPISEHNRLYWYRQTLGQGPEFLTYFQNEAQLEKSRLLSDRFSAERPKGSFSTLEIQRTEQGDSAMYLCAGEGGGYEQYFGPGTRLTVT.

The chain employs TRBV6-4 and TRBJ1-1, with 11 bases fitting TRBD1. V was clipped by 8 bases and J by 2 bases; unmatched bases: 10. The germline V gene encodes CDR1 MRHNA and CDR2 SNTAGT. This CDR3 is built from 16 residues. For the CDR3, the DNA is TGTGCCAGCGGGTCACGGACAGGGGGCGAAAACACTGAAGCTTTCTTT. This encodes CASGSRTGGENTEAFF.

J is TRBJ1-2 and V is TRBV7-9, with 8 bases identical to TRBD1. J was trimmed by 8 bases and V by 3 bases; bases with no gene match: 5. Looked up from germline, CDR1 is SEHNR and CDR2 is FQNEAQ (reference sequence). The CDR3 runs to 13 residues. Here the CDR3 DNA reads TGTGCCAGCAGCTTTAACGACAGGGGAGGCTACACCTTC. Translation: CASSFNDRGGYTF.

This clone was detected only a few times. This rearrangement joins TRBV13 to TRBJ1-3; D may be TRBD1 (6 bases). In germline, CDR1 is PRHDT, CDR2 FYEKMQ (reference sequence). This CDR3 has 14 amino acids. V lost 6 bases, J lost 0 bases, and 9 bases lay in between. The CDR3 sequence: CASRSRGSGNTIYF. In nucleotides, the CDR3 is TGTGCCAGCAGAAGCAGGGGCTCTGGAAACACCATATATTTT.

This chain connects TRBV5-6 to TRBJ2-5; the D is unclear. The V and J ends lost 3 bases and 2 bases respectively, with 8 bases between them. The CDR3 length is 13 residues. The germline V gene encodes CDR1 SGHDT and CDR2 YYEEEE. CDR3 in amino acids: CASSSFRQETQYF. CDR3 DNA sequence: TGTGCCAGCAGCTCGTTCCGGCAAGAGACCCAGTACTTC. The full variable domain, its missing parts supplied by reference TRBV5-6 and TRBJ2-5, is DAGVTQSPTHLIKTRGQQVTLRCSPKSGHDTVSWYQQALGQGPQFIFQYYEEEERQRGNFPDRFSGHQFPNYSSELNVNALLLGDSALYLCASSSFRQETQYFGPGTRLLVL.

The chain joins TRBV5-4 to TRBJ2-3, with 15 positions matching TRBD2. Germline assignment: CDR1 SGHNT and CDR2 YYREEE (reference sequence). Trimming cost V 4 bases and J 1 base; bases outside gene matches: 4. CDR3 length equals 17 residues. The CDR3 coding sequence is TGTGCCAGCAGCCGGACTAGCGGGGGGGGAGGCACAGATACGCAGTATTTT. The encoded protein is CASSRTSGGGGTDTQYF.

The chain couples TRBV5-4 to TRBJ2-3; D may be TRBD2 (6 bases). The germline V gene encodes CDR1 SGHNT and CDR2 YYREEE (reference sequence). Trimming removed 6 bases from V and 0 bases from J, with 17 bases in between. CDR3 size: 16 residues. This chain's CDR3 is CASTSRLELSTDTQYF. The CDR3 coding sequence is TGTGCCAGCACCTCAAGACTAGAACTAAGCACAGATACGCAGTATTTT.

The genes are TRBV14 and TRBJ2-2; maybe TRBD1 (6 bases). This CDR3 contains 17 residues. Germline CDR1 is SGHDN and CDR2 is FVKESK. V was trimmed by 0 bases and J by 1 base, leaving 12 bases between them. This chain's CDR3 is CASSQEEWGQNTGELFF. The CDR3 DNA sequence: TGTGCCAGCAGCCAAGAGGAGTGGGGACAGAACACCGGGGAGCTGTTTTTT.

The chain joins TRBV7-2 to TRBJ2-1, with 8 bases fitting TRBD2. The CDR3 covers 16 residues. V shed 1 base, J shed 2 bases, and the junction held 4 bases outside the gene matches. Germline V lookup: CDR1 SGHTA, CDR2 FQGNSA. This chain's CDR3 is CASSLVAGNAYNEQFF. In nucleotides, the CDR3 is TGTGCCAGCAGCTTAGTAGCGGGGAACGCCTACAATGAGCAGTTCTTC.

The V call is TRBV2, the J call TRBJ2-7, with D tentatively TRBD2 (6 bases). This CDR3 has 15 amino acids. Germline V lookup: CDR1 SNHLY, CDR2 FYNNEI. V shed 5 bases and J shed 1 base, with 15 bases lying between them. CDR3 sequence reads: CASSFSGTLSYEQYF. DNA for the CDR3: TGTGCCAGCAGTTTTTCCGGGACTCTATCCTACGAGCAGTACTTC.

The chain couples TRBV10-2 to TRBJ2-3, with 10 nucleotides matching TRBD2. Trimming cost V 10 bases and J 3 bases; bases outside gene matches: 7. The CDR3 has 14 amino acids. Germline CDR1 WSHSY, CDR2 SAAADI. The CDR3 loop reads CATAPSGRTDTQYF. For the CDR3, the DNA is TGCGCCACCGCCCCTAGCGGGAGAACAGATACGCAGTATTTT.

This clone came up a few times. The V gene is TRBV19, the J gene TRBJ1-2, with 8 bases fitting TRBD1. The trim removed 3 bases at V and 5 bases at J, leaving 5 bases unmatched. CDR1 is LNHDA, CDR2 SQIVND, per germline (reference sequence). The CDR3 runs 14 residues. This chain's CDR3 is CASSIQGAGYGYTF. The CDR3 nucleotides read TGTGCCAGTAGTATCCAGGGGGCTGGGTATGGCTACACCTTC.

V gene TRBV7-9 combines with J gene TRBJ1-2; 7 nucleotides align to TRBD1. V was pared by 0 bases and J by 6 bases, with 7 bases of the junction left unmatched. This CDR3 comprises 15 residues. Germline V gene data show CDR1 as SEHNR and CDR2 as FQNEAQ (reference sequence). Written as DNA, the CDR3 is TGTGCCAGCAGCTTAGCGCTGGGACAGACAGATGGCTACACCTTC. This translates into CASSLALGQTDGYTF.

J is TRBJ1-5 and V is TRBV5-5, with 10 bases aligning to TRBD1. Germline trimming cut 4 bases from V and 1 base from J; bases unmatched to any gene: 5. Germline assignment: CDR1 SGHKS and CDR2 YYEKEE (reference sequence). The CDR3 runs to 16 residues. The CDR3 DNA follows: TGTGCCAGCAGCATGGGGGACAGGGGAAGCAATCAGCCCCAGCATTTT. Protein sequence: CASSMGDRGSNQPQHF.